This entry features one T cell receptor beta chain sequence. Here immunoSEQ multiplex PCR was the method, and the copy in TCRdb shows in-frame clones only, minus some. The sample has 150,000 to 200,000 clones, 88% seen once; the top ten hold about 2.9%. This entry belongs to a study of cytotoxic CD8 clonotypes in ibrutinib-treated CLL. This specimen was PBMCs, taken at disease progression, from a patient treated with ibrutinib. This clonotype was obtained from a human donor with chronic lymphocytic leukemia.

The CDR3 spells CSVRDRGPSYEQYF. DNA for the CDR3: TGCAGCGTAAGGGACAGGGGCCCCTCCTACGAGCAGTACTTC. The rearrangement links TRBV29-1 to TRBJ2-7; 10 positions match TRBD1. With 6 bases clipped from V and 0 bases from J, the junction kept 5 bases outside the gene matches. This CDR3 spans 14 amino acids. Germline loops: CDR1 SQVTM, CDR2 ANQGSEA.